Listed below are T cell receptor beta chains from one sample, sequenced in a study of blood T cells in healthy people across ages. MiXCR was run by TCRdb on the 5' RACE reads, yielding one entry per CDR3 protein. This table holds 850,000 or so distinct CDR3 sequences, more than 25% found once. The sequencing sample was made of blood. Receptor source: a woman aged 80 or older in good health. Both conserved end residues are part of each CDR3. D genes are given only for firm matches. Clone size is stated in some rows and not others, as once, few, many or a class when expanded.

V	D	J	size	DNA	CDR3
TRBV7-2	.	TRBJ2-5	once	TGTGCCAGCAGCTCCCCCGGCTTCCCGTGGGAGCAGTACTTC	CASSSPGFPWEQYF
TRBV6-5	TRBD1	TRBJ1-1	few	TGTGCCAGCACCCGGACAGGGGTGGAATCTGAAGCTTTCTTT	CASTRTGVESEAFF
TRBV11-2	.	TRBJ2-3	.	TGTGCCGGCAGCTTAGGAGGGGATACGCAGTATTTT	CAGSLGGDTQYF
TRBV27	.	TRBJ2-5	.	TGTGCCAGCAGTTTAAGACATGATGAGCAGTACTTC	CASSLRHDEQYF
TRBV11-2	.	TRBJ1-2	many	TGTGCCAGCAGCGTAAGGCAGGAGGATGGCTACACCTTC	CASSVRQEDGYTF
TRBV12-3/TRBV12-4	TRBD2	TRBJ2-2	.	TGTGCCAGCAGTCCTAGGACTAGTGCCCTGTTTTTT	CASSPRTSALFF
TRBV5-6	.	TRBJ1-2	few	TGTGCCAGCAGCCCAGGACAGTTAGTATATGGCTACACCTTC	CASSPGQLVYGYTF
TRBV7-2	.	TRBJ2-5	many	TGCGCCAGCAGCTTGGAACAGCAAGAGACCCAGTACTTC	CASSLEQQETQYF
TRBV20-1	.	TRBJ1-6	.	TGCAGTGCTAGGGGGCGAGATAATTCACCCCTCCACTTT	CSARGRDNSPLHF
TRBV4-2	TRBD1	TRBJ2-7	.	TGTGCCAGCGGCTTGGACAGGGACTCCTACAATGAGCAGTACTTC	CASGLDRDSYNEQYF
TRBV6-1	.	TRBJ2-1	many	TGTGCCAGCAGTGCCCCGGGGATCTCCTACAATGAGCAGTTCTTC	CASSAPGISYNEQFF
TRBV12-3/TRBV12-4	.	TRBJ1-2	many	TGTGCCAGCACCTTGATTGGGAACGGCTACACCTTC	CASTLIGNGYTF
TRBV20-1	.	TRBJ2-3	.	TGCAGTGCAGGGGGTCAAACAGATACGCAGTATTTT	CSAGGQTDTQYF
TRBV6-6	.	TRBJ1-2	.	TGTGCCAGCAGTGCCGAGTGGCAGGCTCCTAACTATGGCTACACCTTC	CASSAEWQAPNYGYTF
TRBV5-1	TRBD1	TRBJ2-3	.	TGCGCCAGCAGCTTGGTACAGGGGATTGCAGATACGCGGTATTTT	CASSLVQGIADTRYF
TRBV6-1	.	TRBJ2-1	.	TGTGCCAGCAGTGGAGGGGAAGCCGCGACTGCCCTTAATGAGCAGTTCTTC	CASSGGEAATALNEQFF
TRBV7-2	TRBD1	TRBJ1-1	few	TGTGCCAGCAGCTTAAGTCAGGGGGCGTTGAACACTGAAGCTTTCTTT	CASSLSQGALNTEAFF
TRBV20-1	TRBD1	TRBJ2-1	once	TGCAGTGCTAGAGACTCGGGGACAGGGCCCAATGAGCAGTTCTTC	CSARDSGTGPNEQFF
TRBV2	TRBD2	TRBJ2-3	.	TGTGCCAGCAGTGTGGGGCTAGCGGGACTCACAGATACGCAGTATTTT	CASSVGLAGLTDTQYF
TRBV29-1	.	TRBJ2-6	many	TGCAGCGTTGCCTACTCTGGGGCCAACGTCCTGACTTTC	CSVAYSGANVLTF
TRBV3-1	.	TRBJ1-5	.	TGTGCCAGCAGCCGGGCAGCGAATCAGCCCCAGCATTTT	CASSRAANQPQHF
TRBV20-1	.	TRBJ1-1	few	TGCAGTGCTGAAGAGGAGGCAGGAAACACTGAAGCTTTCTTT	CSAEEEAGNTEAFF
TRBV12-3/TRBV12-4	.	TRBJ1-4	many	TGTGCCAGCAGCCTGCGCCCGACTAATGAAAAACTGTTTTTT	CASSLRPTNEKLFF
TRBV6-5	.	TRBJ1-2	.	TGTGCCAGCAGCCCCGGACTCCTTTATGGCTACACCTTC	CASSPGLLYGYTF
TRBV18	.	TRBJ2-5	few	TGTGCCACCAACACTGGGGGAGAGACCCAGTACTTC	CATNTGGETQYF
TRBV6-5	TRBD1	TRBJ1-2	.	TGTGCCAGCAGTTACGGGACAGGGGTTAACTATGGCTACACCTTC	CASSYGTGVNYGYTF
TRBV7-9	TRBD2	TRBJ2-4	few	TGTGCCAGCAGCTCCTTGGGGACTAGCGGAGCCAAAAACATTCAGTACTTC	CASSSLGTSGAKNIQYF
TRBV2	TRBD1	TRBJ2-1	.	TGTGCCAGCAGTGAAAGGACAGGGGGTGGGAATGAGCAGTTCTTC	CASSERTGGGNEQFF
TRBV20-1	TRBD1	TRBJ2-5	many	TGCAGTGCTAGAGTTGGACAGGGGGTGGGGGAGACCCAGTACTTC	CSARVGQGVGETQYF
TRBV5-6	TRBD1	TRBJ1-5	.	TGTGCCAGCAGCTCCCAGGGGGAACAGCCCCAGCATTTT	CASSSQGEQPQHF
TRBV6-2/TRBV6-3	.	TRBJ2-5	many	TGTGCCAGCATTCGACACCTCGGAGAGACCCAGTACTTC	CASIRHLGETQYF
TRBV6-5	.	TRBJ1-1	.	TGTGCCGGCAGCCTCCAGGGGCGGAACACTGAAGCTTTCTTT	CAGSLQGRNTEAFF
TRBV9	.	TRBJ2-1	many	TGTGCCAGCAGCTCTGGGGGGCCAAACAATGAGCAGTTCTTC	CASSSGGPNNEQFF
TRBV5-8	.	TRBJ2-6	.	TGTACCAGCAGCTTGGGGTCCGGAATCTCTGGGGCCAACGTCCTGACTTTC	CTSSLGSGISGANVLTF
TRBV6-5	.	TRBJ2-5	.	TGTGCCAGCAGTTACGACGTCACCGAGACCCAGTACTTC	CASSYDVTETQYF
TRBV5-1	.	TRBJ2-2	.	TGCGCCAGCAGCTTGGCTGGGGACACCGGGGAGCTGTTTTTT	CASSLAGDTGELFF
TRBV7-9	TRBD1	TRBJ1-2	many	TGTGCCAGCAGGATTGGACAGGGCTATGGCTACACCTTC	CASRIGQGYGYTF
TRBV5-1	.	TRBJ2-3	many	TGCGCCAGCAGCCTAGGGACTGCCAAGAGCACAGATACGCAGTATTTT	CASSLGTAKSTDTQYF
TRBV27	TRBD1	TRBJ2-7	many	TGTGCCAGCAGTCCGCAACCGGGACAGCGGACCTACGAGCAGTACTTC	CASSPQPGQRTYEQYF
TRBV27	TRBD1	TRBJ2-7	once	TGTGCCAGCAGTACACAGGGGGCGCCCGTCTACGAGCAGTACTTC	CASSTQGAPVYEQYF
TRBV4-3	.	TRBJ2-6	many	TGCGCCAGCAGCCAAGATCCAGTGAGTCGCTCTGGGGCCAACGTCCTGACTTTC	CASSQDPVSRSGANVLTF
TRBV20-1	TRBD2	TRBJ2-7	many	TGCAGTGCTACCGGGACTAGTACCTACGAGCAGTACTTC	CSATGTSTYEQYF
TRBV11-2	TRBD2	TRBJ2-5	many	TGTGCCAGCAGCCGGCCGGCGGGGGGGTACCAAGAGACCCAGTACTTC	CASSRPAGGYQETQYF
TRBV7-2	TRBD2	TRBJ2-3	.	TGCGCCAGCAGCTTGGGAGGACTAGCCCACACAGATACGCAGTATTTT	CASSLGGLAHTDTQYF
TRBV6-2/TRBV6-3	.	TRBJ1-5	.	TGTGCCGGCAGTTACCATCAGGGAGGCAATCAGCCCCAGCATTTT	CAGSYHQGGNQPQHF
TRBV28	.	TRBJ1-2	many	TGTGCCAGCAGTTTAACTACGAACCCGGGCTACACCTTC	CASSLTTNPGYTF
TRBV16	TRBD1	TRBJ2-7	few	TGTGCCAGCAGCCAATCCACAGGGGCTAGCGAGCAGTACTTC	CASSQSTGASEQYF
TRBV3-1	.	TRBJ2-1	many	TGTGCCAGCAGCCTTCGCGGGGGCCGGTACAATGAGCAGTTCTTC	CASSLRGGRYNEQFF
TRBV2	TRBD1	TRBJ1-1	.	TGTGCCAGCAGGGACAGGGGATATATGAACACTGAAGCTTTCTTT	CASRDRGYMNTEAFF
TRBV27	TRBD1	TRBJ2-1	few	TGTGCCAGCAGTTTAATGGTTCGGACAGGGCAGTTCTTC	CASSLMVRTGQFF
TRBV6-2/TRBV6-3	.	TRBJ2-2	.	TGTGCCAGCAGTTACTTCGAGAAAAGATCCGGGGAGCTGTTTTTT	CASSYFEKRSGELFF
TRBV12-3/TRBV12-4	TRBD1	TRBJ2-6	many	TGTGCCAGCAGTGGGGTTAGCGGACAGGGGGCGCTTGGGGCCAACGTCCTGACTTTC	CASSGVSGQGALGANVLTF
TRBV7-2	.	TRBJ1-1	.	TGTGCCAGCAGCTCTAACACCCTCAGGGATAGAACTGAAGCTTTCTTT	CASSSNTLRDRTEAFF